This T cell receptor beta chain is drawn from a study of T cell changes during pregnancy in multiple sclerosis. Trimming removed 4 bases from V and 2 bases from J, with 10 bases in between. This CDR3 region has 14 residues. CDR1 is ENHRY and CDR2 is SYGVKD in the germline V gene. Clones were read by immunoSEQ multiplex PCR, and TCRdb kept only the in-frame ones, dropping some. The repertoire holds some 57,000 clones, with more than 80% as singletons. The chain uses TRBV10-3 and TRBJ2-3; D gene unclear. This TCR was recovered from a female donor in good health, enrolled as a control in a pregnancy study. The sample here was peripheral blood, taken in the first trimester of pregnancy. As DNA, the CDR3 is TGTGCCATCAGTGTGGCGGATCCCACAGATACGCAGTATTTT. It translates to CAISVADPTDTQYF.